The rows below give T cell receptor beta chains drawn from one sample of a study of T-cell reconstitution after alpha-beta-depleted transplantation in children. TCRdb reanalysed the PCR reads using MiXCR and keeps one entry per CDR3 protein. The table has a few hundred thousand distinct CDR3 sequences, approximately 12% seen once; the top ten hold around 2%. The specimen was PBMCs, mostly from graft donor cells, collected 360 days after TCRalphabeta/CD19-depleted stem cell transplant. All receptors derive from a male patient younger than 18 who had a stem cell transplant for acute myeloid leukemia, so the T cells may come from the graft donor. The CDR3 runs from the conserved cysteine through the conserved F or W. A D gene is named only where the DNA matches it firmly. Only some rows state a clone size, as once, few, many or a class for expanded clones.

cdr3_nt | cdr3_aa | v_call | d_call | clone_size | j_call | cdr3_length
TGCAGTGCTAGAGGACTGTACTCTGGGGCCAACGTCCTGACTTTC | CSARGLYSGANVLTF | TRBV20-1 | NA | few | TRBJ2-6 | 15
TGTGCCAGCAGTTTACTCTCTAGCCTCGGCACAGATACGCAGTATTTT | CASSLLSSLGTDTQYF | TRBV27 | NA | NA | TRBJ2-3 | 16
TGCAGCGTTAGCCCCGGGACAGGGTCCTACGAGCAGTACTTC | CSVSPGTGSYEQYF | TRBV29-1 | TRBD1 | few | TRBJ2-7 | 14
TGTGCCAGTAGTCGGTCTGGGGACAAGACAGGGGCCAACGTCCTGACTTTC | CASSRSGDKTGANVLTF | TRBV19 | NA | NA | TRBJ2-6 | 17
TGTGCCACCAGTGATTTTCTTCCCTCCGGCAGGGGGAATGAGCAGTTCTTC | CATSDFLPSGRGNEQFF | TRBV24-1 | TRBD1 | few | TRBJ2-1 | 17
TGTGCCAGCAGTTTTCCCGGGACTAGGACCGAGCAGTACTTC | CASSFPGTRTEQYF | TRBV7-2 | TRBD2 | NA | TRBJ2-7 | 14
TGTGCCAGCAGTCCCTGGGACAGGGCCCACGAGCAGTACTTC | CASSPWDRAHEQYF | TRBV27 | TRBD1 | NA | TRBJ2-7 | 14
TGCAGCGTTGAGCAGGGGGCCTACGAGCAGTACTTC | CSVEQGAYEQYF | TRBV29-1 | TRBD1 | NA | TRBJ2-7 | 12
TGTGCCAGCAACAGGAACACTGAAGCTTTCTTT | CASNRNTEAFF | TRBV6-5 | NA | many | TRBJ1-1 | 11
TGTGCCAGTAGAGGAGAGCCCTCCTACGAGCAGTACTTC | CASRGEPSYEQYF | TRBV28 | NA | many | TRBJ2-7 | 13
TGTGCCAGCAGCTTCGGACTAGCGGGAGGGCGTATGGAGACCCAGTACTTC | CASSFGLAGGRMETQYF | TRBV11-2 | TRBD2 | few | TRBJ2-5 | 17
TGTGCCACCAGAGGCCCCCATATCGGGGGAGCTCCCGGGGAGCAGTACTTC | CATRGPHIGGAPGEQYF | TRBV15 | NA | NA | TRBJ2-7 | 17
TGTGCCAGCAGTTTCCCGCAAGGACTAGCGGGAGGTGGTGAGCAGTTCTTC | CASSFPQGLAGGGEQFF | TRBV12-3/TRBV12-4 | TRBD2 | NA | TRBJ2-1 | 17
TGTGCCAGCAGTTTACGGGGACAGTCCTGGAGGGGCTACACCTTC | CASSLRGQSWRGYTF | TRBV28 | TRBD1 | NA | TRBJ1-2 | 15
TGTGCCAGCAGTTTTGTAGCGGGAGCTGCCGGGGCCAACGTCCTGACTTTC | CASSFVAGAAGANVLTF | TRBV28 | TRBD2 | few | TRBJ2-6 | 17
TGTGCCACCAAAGTACAGGGCGGGGAGCAGTACTTC | CATKVQGGEQYF | TRBV24-1 | NA | many | TRBJ2-7 | 12
TGCGCCAGCAGTCAACCGGGACAGTTCGACCATGAGCAGTTCTTC | CASSQPGQFDHEQFF | TRBV23-1 | TRBD1 | NA | TRBJ2-1 | 15
TGTGCCAGCTCACCCAAACAGGGAGGGACTGAAGCTTTCTTT | CASSPKQGGTEAFF | TRBV18 | NA | NA | TRBJ1-1 | 14
TGTGCCAGCAGCTTATCCCCGACAGGGAGCCACGAGCAGTACTTC | CASSLSPTGSHEQYF | TRBV7-9 | TRBD1 | few | TRBJ2-7 | 15
TGTGCCAGCAGCTTAGCGTTCAGGGGCGAGCAGTACTTC | CASSLAFRGEQYF | TRBV7-2 | NA | many | TRBJ2-7 | 13
TGTGCCACCAGTGATTCCCGGATGGGGGGAGCGACCTTTTACGAGCAGTACTTC | CATSDSRMGGATFYEQYF | TRBV24-1 | NA | few | TRBJ2-7 | 18
TGTGCCAAAACAATAGCGGGAGGCCTCTACGAGCAGTACTTC | CAKTIAGGLYEQYF | TRBV19 | TRBD2 | few | TRBJ2-7 | 14
TGCAGTACTGACTCGGGCAACTCCTACGAGCAGTACTTC | CSTDSGNSYEQYF | TRBV20-1 | NA | many | TRBJ2-7 | 13